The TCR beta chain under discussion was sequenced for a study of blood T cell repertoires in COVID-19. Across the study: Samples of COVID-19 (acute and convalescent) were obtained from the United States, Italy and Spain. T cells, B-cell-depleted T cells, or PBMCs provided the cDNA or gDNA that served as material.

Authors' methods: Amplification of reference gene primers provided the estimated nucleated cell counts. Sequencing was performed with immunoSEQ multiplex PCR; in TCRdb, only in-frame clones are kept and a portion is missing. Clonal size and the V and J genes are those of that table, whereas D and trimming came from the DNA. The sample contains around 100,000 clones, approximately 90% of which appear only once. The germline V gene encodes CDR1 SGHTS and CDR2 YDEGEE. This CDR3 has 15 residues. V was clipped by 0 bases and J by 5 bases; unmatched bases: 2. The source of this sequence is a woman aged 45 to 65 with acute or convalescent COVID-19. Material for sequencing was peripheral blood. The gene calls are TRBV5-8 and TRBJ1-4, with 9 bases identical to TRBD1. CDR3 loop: CASSLGTGENEKLFF. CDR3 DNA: TGTGCCAGCAGCTTGGGGACAGGGGAAAATGAAAAACTGTTTTTT.